A selection of T cell receptor beta chains follows, all from one sample in a study of T cell responses to AZD1222 COVID-19 vaccine. The data were produced by immunoSEQ multiplex PCR, yet TCRdb's version contains in-frame clones alone and is incomplete. This table has about 130,000 clones, approximately 91% appearing once. This material consisted of peripheral blood, taken on day 0 of AZD1222 vaccination. The receptors stem from an adult in good health. Both conserved end residues are part of each CDR3. A D gene is named only where the DNA matches it firmly. Clone size, where shown, is once, few, many, or a class for clones that have expanded.

v_call: TRBV2
d_call: .
clone_size: once
j_call: TRBJ1-3
cdr3_aa: CASTPRGGPGNTIYF
cdr3_nt: TGTGCCAGCACCCCCCGTGGGGGGCCTGGAAACACCATATATTTT

v_call: TRBV6-2/TRBV6-3
d_call: TRBD1
clone_size: .
j_call: TRBJ1-2
cdr3_aa: CASSSSGQGKEDYTF
cdr3_nt: TGTGCCAGCAGTTCCTCGGGACAGGGGAAAGAAGACTACACCTTC

v_call: TRBV3-1/TRBV3-2
d_call: TRBD1
clone_size: .
j_call: TRBJ1-6
cdr3_aa: CASSLGTAYNSPLHF
cdr3_nt: TGTGCCAGCAGCCTTGGGACAGCCTATAATTCACCCCTCCACTTT

v_call: TRBV10-2
d_call: .
clone_size: .
j_call: TRBJ1-1
cdr3_aa: CASSGFGEPSTEAFF
cdr3_nt: TGCGCCAGCAGCGGTTTCGGGGAGCCGAGCACTGAAGCTTTCTTT

v_call: TRBV6-5
d_call: .
clone_size: .
j_call: TRBJ2-3
cdr3_aa: CASSSGSLSRDTQYF
cdr3_nt: TGTGCCAGCAGTTCCGGGAGCCTTTCAAGAGATACGCAGTATTTT

v_call: TRBV28
d_call: .
clone_size: .
j_call: TRBJ1-2
cdr3_aa: CASRQRPGQFGYTF
cdr3_nt: TGTGCCAGCAGACAACGACCGGGACAATTTGGCTACACCTTC

v_call: TRBV7-2
d_call: TRBD1
clone_size: .
j_call: TRBJ1-2
cdr3_aa: CASSSQQGAINGYTF
cdr3_nt: TGTGCCAGCAGCTCCCAACAGGGGGCGATTAATGGCTACACCTTC

v_call: TRBV13
d_call: TRBD1
clone_size: .
j_call: TRBJ1-5
cdr3_aa: CASSFQGAEQPQHF
cdr3_nt: TGTGCCAGCAGCTTCCAGGGGGCCGAGCAGCCCCAGCATTTT

v_call: TRBV6-5
d_call: TRBD1
clone_size: .
j_call: TRBJ1-6
cdr3_aa: CASSYDRVVSPLHF
cdr3_nt: TGTGCCAGCAGTTACGACAGGGTAGTTTCACCCCTCCACTTT

v_call: TRBV12-3/TRBV12-4
d_call: .
clone_size: .
j_call: TRBJ2-1
cdr3_aa: CASSLGFYNEQFF
cdr3_nt: TGTGCCAGCAGTTTAGGGTTCTACAATGAGCAGTTCTTC

v_call: TRBV9
d_call: .
clone_size: once
j_call: TRBJ1-5
cdr3_aa: CASSVDWEGNQPQHF
cdr3_nt: TGTGCCAGCAGCGTAGATTGGGAGGGCAATCAGCCCCAGCATTTT

v_call: TRBV7-4
d_call: TRBD1
clone_size: .
j_call: TRBJ1-5
cdr3_aa: CASSFGDRTKQPQHF
cdr3_nt: TGTGCCAGCAGCTTTGGGGACAGGACTAAACAGCCCCAGCATTTT

v_call: TRBV6-5
d_call: TRBD1
clone_size: .
j_call: TRBJ1-1
cdr3_aa: CASHGAGGLAAFF
cdr3_nt: TGTGCCAGCCATGGGGCAGGGGGCCTGGCAGCTTTCTTT

v_call: TRBV5-4
d_call: .
clone_size: .
j_call: TRBJ2-3
cdr3_aa: CASSFTDTQYF
cdr3_nt: TGTGCCAGCAGTTTCACAGATACGCAGTATTTT

v_call: TRBV6-5
d_call: .
clone_size: .
j_call: TRBJ2-7
cdr3_aa: CASSRDGVAEQYF
cdr3_nt: TGTGCCAGCAGCCGGGACGGGGTCGCCGAGCAGTACTTC

v_call: TRBV6-2/TRBV6-3
d_call: .
clone_size: .
j_call: TRBJ1-3
cdr3_aa: CASSPTGGADGNTIYF
cdr3_nt: TGTGCCAGCAGTCCGACGGGGGGCGCAGATGGAAACACCATATATTTT

v_call: TRBV7-9
d_call: .
clone_size: once
j_call: TRBJ1-2
cdr3_aa: CASSLSFRGPYGYTF
cdr3_nt: TGTGCCAGCAGCTTATCCTTTCGGGGCCCCTATGGCTACACCTTC

v_call: TRBV2
d_call: .
clone_size: medium-sized
j_call: TRBJ1-6
cdr3_aa: CASSEVRARSPLHF
cdr3_nt: TGTGCCAGCAGTGAAGTCAGGGCACGTTCACCCCTCCACTTT

v_call: TRBV24-1
d_call: .
clone_size: .
j_call: TRBJ1-4
cdr3_aa: CATSAGPTDEKLFF
cdr3_nt: TGTGCCACCAGTGCGGGACCGACCGATGAAAAACTGTTTTTT

v_call: TRBV6-5
d_call: .
clone_size: .
j_call: TRBJ1-1
cdr3_aa: CASSYRAEYFEAFF
cdr3_nt: TGTGCCAGCAGTTACCGTGCGGAGTACTTCGAAGCTTTCTTT

v_call: TRBV27
d_call: .
clone_size: .
j_call: TRBJ1-1
cdr3_aa: CASSKINRANTEAFF
cdr3_nt: TGTGCCAGCAGCAAGATTAACAGGGCGAACACTGAAGCTTTCTTT

v_call: TRBV4-3
d_call: .
clone_size: .
j_call: TRBJ2-7
cdr3_aa: CASSVDNNYEQYF
cdr3_nt: TGCGCCAGCAGCGTTGACAATAACTACGAGCAGTACTTC

v_call: TRBV4-3
d_call: TRBD1
clone_size: .
j_call: TRBJ1-1
cdr3_aa: CASSTRDREGTEAFF
cdr3_nt: TGCGCCAGCAGCACGCGGGACAGGGAGGGCACTGAAGCTTTCTTT

v_call: TRBV7-2
d_call: TRBD2
clone_size: .
j_call: TRBJ2-3
cdr3_aa: CASSLRASGMVADTQYF
cdr3_nt: TGTGCCAGCAGCTTAAGGGCTAGCGGGATGGTAGCAGATACGCAGTATTTT

v_call: TRBV29-1
d_call: .
clone_size: .
j_call: TRBJ1-2
cdr3_aa: CSVDKWAGNGYTF
cdr3_nt: TGCAGCGTTGATAAGTGGGCAGGGAATGGCTACACCTTC

v_call: TRBV6-2/TRBV6-3
d_call: .
clone_size: .
j_call: TRBJ1-2
cdr3_aa: CASSFGTFGYTF
cdr3_nt: TGTGCCAGCAGTTTCGGGACATTTGGCTACACCTTC

v_call: TRBV6-5
d_call: .
clone_size: .
j_call: TRBJ1-1
cdr3_aa: CASSSLLGTEAFF
cdr3_nt: TGTGCCAGCAGTTCCCTACTAGGGACTGAAGCTTTCTTT

v_call: TRBV9
d_call: TRBD2
clone_size: .
j_call: TRBJ2-7
cdr3_aa: CASSSRGEGAGGFYEQYF
cdr3_nt: TGTGCCAGCAGCTCGAGGGGGGAAGGAGCGGGAGGTTTTTACGAGCAGTACTTC

v_call: TRBV30
d_call: .
clone_size: .
j_call: TRBJ1-5
cdr3_aa: CAWSLGSGNQPQHF
cdr3_nt: TGTGCCTGGAGTTTAGGCAGCGGCAATCAGCCCCAGCATTTT

v_call: TRBV4-3
d_call: .
clone_size: .
j_call: TRBJ1-5
cdr3_aa: CASRPGTTSNQPQHF
cdr3_nt: TGCGCCAGCAGGCCCGGGACAACGAGCAATCAGCCCCAGCATTTT

v_call: TRBV5-6
d_call: TRBD1
clone_size: .
j_call: TRBJ1-2
cdr3_aa: CASSRTGGGGYTF
cdr3_nt: TGTGCCAGCAGCCGGACAGGGGGCGGCGGCTACACCTTC

v_call: TRBV2
d_call: TRBD1
clone_size: .
j_call: TRBJ1-2
cdr3_aa: CASSEVRGRSSGYTF
cdr3_nt: TGTGCCAGCAGTGAAGTCAGGGGGCGATCGAGTGGCTACACCTTC

v_call: TRBV7-2
d_call: TRBD1
clone_size: .
j_call: TRBJ2-6
cdr3_aa: CASSGQVTGGANVLTF
cdr3_nt: TGTGCCAGCAGCGGACAGGTTACAGGGGGGGCCAACGTCCTGACTTTC

v_call: TRBV6-2/TRBV6-3
d_call: .
clone_size: .
j_call: TRBJ1-1
cdr3_aa: CASSFPKTGQAATEAFF
cdr3_nt: TGTGCCAGCAGTTTTCCCAAAACAGGGCAGGCGGCAACTGAAGCTTTCTTT

v_call: TRBV7-9
d_call: .
clone_size: .
j_call: TRBJ1-2
cdr3_aa: CASSFEGFGYGYTF
cdr3_nt: TGTGCCAGCAGCTTTGAGGGATTTGGATATGGCTACACCTTC

v_call: TRBV3-1/TRBV3-2
d_call: .
clone_size: .
j_call: TRBJ2-7
cdr3_aa: CASSQGDNPYEQYF
cdr3_nt: TGTGCCAGCAGCCAAGGGGACAATCCCTACGAGCAGTACTTC

v_call: TRBV27
d_call: TRBD1
clone_size: .
j_call: TRBJ1-5
cdr3_aa: CASSVTGLQPQHF
cdr3_nt: TGTGCCAGCAGTGTGACAGGGCTTCAGCCCCAGCATTTT

v_call: TRBV9
d_call: TRBD1
clone_size: once
j_call: TRBJ1-5
cdr3_aa: CASSAQGGQPQHF
cdr3_nt: TGTGCCAGCAGCGCCCAGGGGGGTCAGCCCCAGCATTTT